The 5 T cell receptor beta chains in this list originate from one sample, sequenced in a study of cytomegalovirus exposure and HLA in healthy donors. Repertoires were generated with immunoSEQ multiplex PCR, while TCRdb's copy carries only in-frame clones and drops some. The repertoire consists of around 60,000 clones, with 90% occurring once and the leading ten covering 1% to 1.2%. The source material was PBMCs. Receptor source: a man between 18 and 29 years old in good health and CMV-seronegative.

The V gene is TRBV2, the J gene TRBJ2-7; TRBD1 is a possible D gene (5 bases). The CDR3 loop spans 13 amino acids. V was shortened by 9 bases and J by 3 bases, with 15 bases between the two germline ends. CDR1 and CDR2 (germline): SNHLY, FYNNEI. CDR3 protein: CASTLGDSYEQYF. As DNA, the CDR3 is TGTGCCAGTACACTTGGCGACAGCTACGAGCAGTACTTC.

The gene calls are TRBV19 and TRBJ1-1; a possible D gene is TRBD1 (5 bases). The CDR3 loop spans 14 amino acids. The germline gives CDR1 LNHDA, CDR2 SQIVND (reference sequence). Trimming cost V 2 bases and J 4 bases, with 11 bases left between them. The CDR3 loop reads CASSITGSGTEAFF. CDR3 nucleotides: TGTGCCAGTAGTATAACAGGAAGTGGCACTGAAGCTTTCTTT.

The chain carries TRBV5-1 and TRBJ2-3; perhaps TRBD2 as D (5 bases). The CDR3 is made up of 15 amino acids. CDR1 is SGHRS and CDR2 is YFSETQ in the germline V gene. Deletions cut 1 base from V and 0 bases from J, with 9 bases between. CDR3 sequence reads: CASSLTGISTDTQYF. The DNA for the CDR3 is TGCGCCAGCAGCTTGACGGGAATAAGCACAGATACGCAGTATTTT.

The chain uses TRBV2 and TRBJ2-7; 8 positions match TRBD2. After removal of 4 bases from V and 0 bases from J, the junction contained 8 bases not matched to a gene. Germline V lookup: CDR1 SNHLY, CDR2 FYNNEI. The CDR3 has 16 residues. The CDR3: CASSGLAGFHSYEQYF. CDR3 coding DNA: TGTGCCAGCAGTGGTCTAGCGGGCTTCCACTCCTACGAGCAGTACTTC.

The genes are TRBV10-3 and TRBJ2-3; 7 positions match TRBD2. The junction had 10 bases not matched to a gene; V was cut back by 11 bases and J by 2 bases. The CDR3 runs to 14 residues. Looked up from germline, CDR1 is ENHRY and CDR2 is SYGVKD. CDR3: CAVTSDFNTDTQYF. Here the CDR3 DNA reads TGTGCCGTAACTAGCGACTTCAACACAGATACGCAGTATTTT.